Below, 31 T cell receptor beta chains from the same sample are listed, as sequenced in a study of blood T cell repertoires in COVID-19. The data were produced by immunoSEQ multiplex PCR, yet TCRdb's version contains in-frame clones alone and is incomplete. The table has around 310,000 clones, about 90% seen once. Sequenced: peripheral blood. The receptor set was obtained from a woman aged 40-49 years with COVID-19, enrolled during active disease.

The chain joins TRBV6-5 to TRBJ1-1; a possible D gene is TRBD1 (6 bases). The V gene's germline CDR1 is MNHEY and CDR2 SVGAGI. This CDR3 region has 14 residues. Between the trimmed V and J ends, which lost 6 bases and 6 bases, there was a span of 17 bases. This CDR3 is CASRDRITFAEAFF. In DNA form, the CDR3 reads TGTGCCAGCAGGGACAGAATAACCTTCGCTGAAGCTTTCTTT.

This clone was seen only a few times. This sequence joins TRBV2 and TRBJ2-2; TRBD1 is a possible D gene (6 bases). The germline CDR1 and CDR2 sequences are SNHLY and FYNNEI. CDR3 length equals 15 residues. V dropped 6 bases and J dropped 3 bases, with 14 bases sitting between them. The CDR3: CASSAGAVDTGELFF. CDR3 coding DNA: TGTGCCAGCAGCGCAGGGGCTGTTGACACCGGGGAGCTGTTTTTT.

The chain recombines TRBV10-3 with TRBJ2-7; 12 bases align to TRBD1. The V gene end was trimmed by 6 bases and the J gene end by 4 bases; junction bases not matched to a gene: 7. This CDR3 contains 15 residues. The germline V gene encodes CDR1 ENHRY and CDR2 SYGVKD. This chain's CDR3 is CAIRPGQGASYEQYF. Written as DNA, the CDR3 is TGTGCCATCAGGCCGGGACAGGGGGCTTCTTACGAGCAGTACTTC.

This chain joins TRBV6-5 and TRBJ2-7; TRBD2 agrees at 10 bases. Looked up from germline, CDR1 is MNHEY and CDR2 is SVGAGI. The CDR3 has 16 amino acids. V shed 2 bases, J shed 2 bases, and the junction held 6 bases outside the gene matches. As DNA, the CDR3 is TGTGCCAGCAGTTACGGTCTAGCGGGAGCAACCTACGAGCAGTACTTC. Protein sequence: CASSYGLAGATYEQYF.

The J gene is TRBJ1-6, the V gene TRBV6-2 or TRBV6-3; TRBD1 matches 8 bases. Per germline, CDR1 MNHEY and CDR2 SVGEGT. V shed 2 bases, J shed 8 bases, and the junction held 8 bases outside the gene matches. The CDR3 has 16 residues. The CDR3 DNA reads as TGTGCCAGCAGTTACGCGGACAGGGTTGATTATTCACCCCTCCACTTT. This gives the protein CASSYADRVDYSPLHF.

This rearrangement joins TRBV3-1 (or the pseudogene TRBV3-2) to TRBJ2-7; D is possibly TRBD2 (5 bases). Germline V gene lookup returns CDR1 LGHDT and CDR2 YNNKEL (reference sequence). The CDR3 runs to 12 residues. Deletions cut 4 bases from V and 5 bases from J, with 9 bases between. The CDR3 coding sequence is TGTGCCAGCAGCCTCCTCGGGGACGAGCAGTACTTC. Translated, it gives CASSLLGDEQYF.

The chain has TRBV10-3 and TRBJ2-1, with D possibly being TRBD1 (6 bases). CDR1 is ENHRY, CDR2 SYGVKD, per germline. V lost 6 bases to trimming and J lost 7 bases, with 13 bases between them. The CDR3 loop spans 13 amino acids. In nucleotides, the CDR3 is TGTGCCATCAGGCCAGGACAGAATAATGAGCAGTTCTTC. Translation: CAIRPGQNNEQFF.

V usage is TRBV28 and J usage is TRBJ2-3, with TRBD1 identical over 9 bases. After removal of 3 bases from V and 0 bases from J, the junction contained 4 bases not matched to a gene. Looked up from germline, CDR1 is MDHEN and CDR2 is SYDVKM. The length of the CDR3 is 16 residues. The CDR3 DNA is TGTGCCAGCAGTTTCCGGACAGGGGCGAGCACAGATACGCAGTATTTT. Amino acids: CASSFRTGASTDTQYF.

V usage is TRBV7-9 and J usage is TRBJ1-4; 7 nucleotides align to TRBD1. CDR1 SEHNR and CDR2 FQNEAQ come from the germline V gene (reference sequence). The length of the CDR3 is 14 residues. The V and J ends lost 5 bases and 5 bases, in that order; junction bases with no gene match: 5. This CDR3 is CASSPGQTNEKLFF. The CDR3 DNA reads as TGTGCCAGCAGCCCGGGACAGACAAATGAAAAACTGTTTTTT.

The rearrangement uses TRBV5-4 and TRBJ2-7, with TRBD1 identical over 11 bases. This CDR3 has 14 residues. The germline V gene encodes CDR1 SGHNT and CDR2 YYREEE (reference sequence). V lost 3 bases and J lost 5; bases outside the gene matches: 4. The CDR3 bases are TGTGCCAGCAGCTCCCGGGACAGGGGGAACGAGCAGTACTTC. The encoded protein is CASSSRDRGNEQYF. Variable domain in full (rest from reference TRBV5-4 and TRBJ2-7): ETGVTQSPTHLIKTRGQQVTLRCSSQSGHNTVSWYQQALGQGPQFIFQYYREEENGRGNFPPRFSGLQFPNYSSELNVNALELDDSALYLCASSSRDRGNEQYFGPGTRLTVT.

The chain links TRBV27 to TRBJ1-2; D perhaps matches TRBD1 (6 bases). Per germline, CDR1 MNHEY and CDR2 SMNVEV (reference sequence). CDR3 length: 16 residues. Deletions cut 2 bases from V and 1 base from J, with 14 bases between. This CDR3 is CASSLQWTEINYGYTF. CDR3 bases: TGTGCCAGCAGTTTACAATGGACAGAGATTAACTATGGCTACACCTTC.

The V and J genes are TRBV2 and TRBJ1-5; TRBD1 matches 7 bases. The germline gives CDR1 SNHLY, CDR2 FYNNEI. The CDR3 contains 15 residues. Trimming at V came to 7 bases and at J to 1 base, leaving 7 bases not matched to a gene. The CDR3 DNA reads as TGTGCCAGCACGGTTGGGGGACAGAGCAATCAGCCCCAGCATTTT. It is translated as CASTVGGQSNQPQHF.

The chain employs TRBV2 and TRBJ2-7; a weak D match, TRBD1 (6 bases). Germline-derived CDR1 and CDR2 are SNHLY and FYNNEI. V was shortened by 0 bases and J by 3 bases, with 15 bases between the two germline ends. The length of the CDR3 is 16 residues. The CDR3, as DNA: TGTGCCAGCAGTGAAGCCCCACGGACAGTGCTCTACGAGCAGTACTTC. This encodes CASSEAPRTVLYEQYF.

This clone appeared once. The chain employs TRBV12-3 or TRBV12-4 and TRBJ1-5; D unresolved. Trimming removed 0 bases from V and 6 bases from J, with 6 bases in between. CDR3 length equals 13 residues. In DNA form, the CDR3 reads TGTGCCAGCAGTTTAGCCGAGCCTCAGCCCCAGCATTTT. It translates to CASSLAEPQPQHF.

The chain joins TRBV10-2 to TRBJ2-2, with 13 bases identical to TRBD2. With V trimmed by 7 bases and J by 5 bases, 13 bases remained unmatched. Germline V gene data show CDR1 as WSHSY and CDR2 as SAAADI. The CDR3 spans 18 residues. In DNA, the CDR3 is TGCGCCAGCACCCAATCACTAGCGGGAGGGCCGGGTACCGGGGAGCTGTTTTTT. Its translation is CASTQSLAGGPGTGELFF.

This chain uses TRBV6-2 or TRBV6-3 with TRBJ1-1; D is uncertain. Looked up from germline, CDR1 is MNHEY and CDR2 is SVGEGT. The V end lost 4 bases, the J end lost 4 bases, and 25 bases lay between the germline ends. This CDR3 comprises 18 residues. In nucleotides, the CDR3 is TGTGCCAGCAGTTTATCCGCCACGAGGGTAAAACGTGGCACTGAAGCTTTCTTT. This gives the protein CASSLSATRVKRGTEAFF.

The gene calls are TRBV5-1 and TRBJ2-7, with a weak D call TRBD1 (5 bases). V shed 4 bases and J shed 7 bases, with 9 bases lying between them. The CDR3 extends over 11 amino acids. Per germline, CDR1 SGHRS and CDR2 YFSETQ. DNA for the CDR3: TGCGCCAGCAGCCTCCAGGGAGAGCAGTACTTC. Protein: CASSLQGEQYF.

The chain uses TRBV25-1 and TRBJ1-2; no clear D gene. CDR1 and CDR2 from the germline V gene are MGHDK and SYGVNS. The V end lost 7 bases, the J end lost 4 bases, and 7 bases lay between the germline ends. CDR3 length: 11 residues. CDR3 region: CASNPGYGYTF. The CDR3 DNA reads TGTGCCAGCAATCCGGGCTATGGCTACACCTTC.

This sequence joins TRBV24-1 and TRBJ2-3; 7 bases map to TRBD1. The germline V gene has CDR1 KGHDR and CDR2 SFDVKD. This CDR3 spans 17 amino acids. V gave up 1 base and J gave up 0 bases; unmatched junction bases: 6. This CDR3 is CATSDFGTAISTDTQYF. CDR3 sequence (DNA): TGTGCCACCAGTGATTTTGGGACAGCTATTAGCACAGATACGCAGTATTTT.

CDR3 DNA: TGTGCCAGCAGCTTCCAGGGGTTGGGCAATCAGCCCCAGCATTTT. It encodes CASSFQGLGNQPQHF. The chain employs TRBV2 and TRBJ1-5; D may be TRBD1 (6 bases). V lost 6 bases and J 2 bases, leaving 14 bases between the germline ends. Per the germline V gene, CDR1 is SNHLY and CDR2 is FYNNEI. This CDR3 is built from 15 residues.

This clone came up once. The chain couples TRBV28 to TRBJ1-1; D gene uncertain. The V and J ends lost 7 bases and 0 bases respectively, with 12 bases between them. The CDR3 runs 14 residues. Germline V CDR1 and CDR2: MDHEN, SYDVKM. The CDR3 region has the DNA TGTGCCAGCAAGAGGAGCGGGCTGAACACTGAAGCTTTCTTT. Its translation: CASKRSGLNTEAFF. The full variable domain, with the rest looked up from reference TRBV28 and TRBJ1-1, is DVKVTQSSRYLVKRTGEKVFLECVQDMDHENMFWYRQDPGLGLRLIYFSYDVKMKEKGDIPEGYSVSREKKERFSLILESASTNQTSMYLCASKRSGLNTEAFFGQGTRLTVV.

V usage is TRBV7-9 and J usage is TRBJ1-6; 7 nucleotides line up with TRBD1. The CDR3 covers 16 residues. V dropped 7 bases and J dropped 7; count of bases not matched to a gene: 13. Germline assignment: CDR1 SEHNR and CDR2 FQNEAQ (reference sequence). The CDR3, as DNA: TGTGCCAGCATCGGTATAGGGGGCACATACAATTCACCCCTCCACTTT. Its translation: CASIGIGGTYNSPLHF.

The chain is built from TRBV19 and TRBJ1-4, with a possible D match to TRBD1 (5 bases). V was cut by 4 bases and J by 0 bases, with 9 bases left in between. CDR3 size: 15 residues. Germline CDR1 and CDR2: LNHDA and SQIVND (reference sequence). The CDR3 sequence: CASSRQPTTNEKLFF. The CDR3 bases are TGTGCCAGTAGTAGACAGCCCACAACTAATGAAAAACTGTTTTTT.

The chain has TRBV2 and TRBJ1-1; perhaps TRBD1 as D (6 bases). Germline CDR1 reads SNHLY; CDR2 reads FYNNEI. The V and J ends lost 7 bases and 5 bases respectively, with 11 bases between them. The CDR3 is 12 amino acids. In DNA form, the CDR3 reads TGTGCCAGCAAGGGGGATGCAACTGAAGCTTTCTTT. This encodes CASKGDATEAFF.

This chain links TRBV5-4 with TRBJ2-2; 13 nucleotides align to TRBD2. Germline values: CDR1 SGHNT, CDR2 YYREEE (reference sequence). The CDR3 is 16 amino acids. V shed 4 bases, J shed 5 bases, and the junction held 5 bases outside the gene matches. CDR3 residues: CASSPGLAGSTGELFF. The CDR3 DNA is TGTGCCAGCAGCCCGGGACTAGCGGGATCTACCGGGGAGCTGTTTTTT.

The chain employs TRBV24-1 and TRBJ2-5; D possibly corresponds to TRBD1 (5 bases). The CDR3 has 11 residues. Germline-derived CDR1 and CDR2 are KGHDR and SFDVKD. V was pared by 6 bases and J by 7 bases, with 8 bases between. CDR3 region: CATSLQGTQYF. As DNA, the CDR3 is TGTGCCACCAGTCTGCAGGGGACCCAGTACTTC.

This chain uses TRBV10-3 with TRBJ1-6; D is possibly TRBD1 (5 bases). V was trimmed by 7 bases and J by 5 bases, leaving 9 bases between them. The germline CDR1 and CDR2 sequences are ENHRY and SYGVKD. This CDR3 is built from 13 residues. The CDR3 spells CAITPTDNSPLHF. The CDR3 DNA follows: TGTGCCATCACCCCGACAGATAATTCACCCCTCCACTTT.

The chain couples TRBV5-1 to TRBJ2-3, with 8 nucleotides matching TRBD2. The CDR3 consists of 13 residues. V trimming: 6 bases; J trimming: 4 bases; junction bases outside the gene matches: 4. CDR1 is SGHRS and CDR2 is YFSETQ in the germline V gene. The CDR3 spells CASIPAGADTQYF. DNA for the CDR3: TGCGCCAGCATACCAGCGGGGGCAGATACGCAGTATTTT.

This chain uses TRBV11-3 with TRBJ2-1; maybe TRBD1 (5 bases). The CDR3 totals 15 residues. Germline CDR1 SGHNT, CDR2 YENEEA. V lost 6 bases to trimming and J lost 5 bases, with 17 bases between them. CDR3 sequence reads: CASSPFRGKDNEQFF. The CDR3, as DNA: TGTGCCAGCAGTCCGTTTAGGGGAAAGGACAATGAGCAGTTCTTC.

This chain links TRBV4-2 with TRBJ1-5, with D unclear. CDR3 size: 14 residues. Germline CDR1 is LGHNA and CDR2 is YNFKEQ. V gave up 0 bases and J gave up 6 bases, with 9 bases separating them. CDR3 nucleotide sequence: TGTGCCAGCAGCCAAGATAGCAGTCTTCAGCCCCAGCATTTT. It translates to CASSQDSSLQPQHF.

This clone was recorded a few times. Its ends do not fully match the called genes, so a read error is possible. The J gene is TRBJ1-1, the V gene TRBV6-1; tentative D call: TRBD1 (6 bases). There are 11 residues in the CDR3. From germline, CDR1 is MNHNS and CDR2 SASEGT. DNA of the CDR3: TGTGCCAGCAGTGAAGCGCGGGGGGCCGCCTTT. It codes for CASSEARGAAF.